A selection of T cell receptor beta chains follows, all from one sample in a study of blood T cell repertoires in COVID-19. Sequencing was performed with immunoSEQ multiplex PCR; in TCRdb, only in-frame clones are kept and a portion is missing. The sample lists 150,000 to 200,000 clones, 88% occurring once. Material for sequencing was PBMCs or T cells enriched from blood (not recorded which). The receptor set was obtained from a young woman who had recovered from COVID-19. Each CDR3 is given with its conserved first and last residue. D genes are given only for firm matches. A row's size may be missing; if present it is once, few, many or a size class.

d_call	clone_size	j_call	v_call	cdr3_aa	cdr3_nt
TRBD2	.	TRBJ2-1	TRBV5-1	CATTGTSNEQFF	TGCGCCACCACCGGGACTAGCAATGAGCAGTTCTTC
TRBD1	.	TRBJ2-1	TRBV24-1	CATSAGGYEQFF	TGTGCCACCAGTGCAGGGGGCTATGAGCAGTTCTTC
.	.	TRBJ2-5	TRBV12-3/TRBV12-4	CASSLASETQYF	TGTGCCAGCAGTTTAGCGTCGGAGACCCAGTACTTC
TRBD2	.	TRBJ2-7	TRBV27	CASSPYLRTASRLAGDPYF	TGTGCCAGCAGTCCCTACCTTCGAACCGCCTCCCGACTAGCGGGAGATCCGTACTTC
TRBD1	once	TRBJ1-4	TRBV3-1/TRBV3-2	CASRQTGGREKLFF	TGTGCCAGCAGGCAGACAGGGGGTAGGGAAAAACTGTTTTTT
TRBD1	.	TRBJ1-2	TRBV6-5	CASSYSSTGDNYGYTF	TGTGCCAGCAGTTACTCGAGCACAGGGGATAACTATGGCTACACCTTC
TRBD1	.	TRBJ1-2	TRBV19	CASSIDGRGSGYTF	TGTGCCAGTAGTATAGACGGCAGGGGGTCTGGCTACACCTTC
TRBD2	.	TRBJ2-3	TRBV19	CASSIQGVASGYLDTQYF	TGTGCCAGTAGTATCCAGGGAGTGGCTAGCGGATACCTAGATACGCAGTATTTT
TRBD2	many	TRBJ2-7	TRBV5-6	CASSHRGGWYEQYF	TGTGCCAGCAGCCATCGGGGGGGATGGTACGAGCAGTACTTC
.	.	TRBJ2-1	TRBV5-1	CASSFQYNEQFF	TGCGCCAGCAGCTTCCAATACAATGAGCAGTTCTTC
.	.	TRBJ2-1	TRBV5-1	CASSLSGGTYNEQFF	TGCGCCAGCAGCTTATCTGGCGGGACTTACAATGAGCAGTTCTTC
TRBD1	.	TRBJ1-1	TRBV6-4	CASSVDRGQTEAFF	TGTGCCAGCAGTGTAGACAGGGGACAGACTGAAGCTTTCTTT
TRBD1	once	TRBJ2-1	TRBV6-5	CASSSDRGRNNEQFF	TGTGCCAGCAGCTCGGACAGGGGGCGGAACAATGAGCAGTTCTTC
.	.	TRBJ1-6	TRBV5-4	CASSSGAFYNSPLHF	TGTGCCAGCAGCTCAGGGGCCTTCTATAATTCACCCCTCCACTTT
TRBD1	.	TRBJ2-7	TRBV5-4	CASSHGTDYEQYF	TGTGCCAGCAGCCACGGGACAGACTACGAGCAGTACTTC
.	.	TRBJ1-2	TRBV12-3/TRBV12-4	CASSLTAYYGYTF	TGTGCCAGCAGCTTAACAGCTTACTATGGCTACACCTTC
TRBD2	.	TRBJ2-2	TRBV7-8	CASSPRLAGMNTGELFF	TGTGCCAGCAGCCCAAGACTAGCGGGAATGAACACCGGGGAGCTGTTTTTT
.	once	TRBJ2-7	TRBV6-6	CASSPKSTSSYEQYF	TGTGCCAGCAGTCCTAAGTCGACTAGCTCCTACGAGCAGTACTTC
TRBD1	.	TRBJ2-1	TRBV4-3	CASSPGQGARDEQFF	TGCGCCAGCAGCCCGGGACAGGGGGCGAGAGATGAGCAGTTCTTC
.	once	TRBJ1-1	TRBV30	CAWSASPRTEAFF	TGTGCCTGGAGTGCTTCCCCCCGCACTGAAGCTTTCTTT
.	.	TRBJ1-1	TRBV19	CASTKTALFNTEAFF	TGTGCCAGTACAAAGACAGCCTTATTTAACACTGAAGCTTTCTTT
.	.	TRBJ2-4	TRBV7-9	CASSFSEGAKNIQYF	TGTGCCAGCAGCTTTTCCGAGGGAGCCAAAAACATTCAGTACTTC
.	.	TRBJ1-1	TRBV3-1/TRBV3-2	CASSQDVDTEAFF	TGTGCCAGCAGCCAAGATGTAGACACTGAAGCTTTCTTT
.	.	TRBJ2-1	TRBV6-2/TRBV6-3	CASSYLSQGFGYNEQFF	TGTGCCAGCAGTTACCTATCACAGGGCTTCGGCTACAATGAGCAGTTCTTC
TRBD2	.	TRBJ2-2	TRBV5-1	CASGTSGPNTGELFF	TGCGCCAGCGGGACTAGCGGGCCGAACACCGGGGAGCTGTTTTTT
TRBD1	.	TRBJ1-4	TRBV4-1	CASSPPLGQGREKLFF	TGCGCCAGCAGCCCCCCGCTTGGACAGGGACGGGAAAAACTGTTTTTT
TRBD1	.	TRBJ1-2	TRBV5-1	CASSLGLWTGRGVDYGYTF	TGCGCCAGCAGCTTGGGGTTGTGGACAGGGAGAGGTGTGGACTATGGCTACACCTTC
.	few	TRBJ1-2	TRBV7-2	CASSLRDNAGGYTF	TGTGCCAGCAGCTTAAGGGACAACGCCGGTGGCTACACCTTC
.	.	TRBJ2-7	TRBV2	CASSDRRAQGEQYF	TGTGCCAGCAGTGACCGCAGGGCCCAAGGCGAGCAGTACTTC
.	.	TRBJ1-6	TRBV11-2	CASSLASNSPLHF	TGTGCCAGCAGCTTAGCCTCCAATTCACCCCTCCACTTT
.	.	TRBJ2-1	TRBV5-1	CASSSTGTEKQFF	TGCGCCAGCAGCTCGACAGGGACTGAGAAGCAGTTCTTC
TRBD1	.	TRBJ1-1	TRBV6-1	CASSEQGVNTEAFF	TGTGCCAGCAGTGAACAGGGGGTGAACACTGAAGCTTTCTTT
.	.	TRBJ2-2	TRBV28	CASLPRTGGHDTGELFF	TGTGCCAGCCTTCCCCGCACGGGGGGCCATGACACCGGGGAGCTGTTTTTT
TRBD1	.	TRBJ1-6	TRBV19	CASSADRVAPLHF	TGTGCCAGTAGTGCGGACAGGGTGGCACCCCTCCACTTT
TRBD1	.	TRBJ2-1	TRBV19	CASSMTGLGEQFF	TGTGCCAGTAGTATGACAGGGCTGGGTGAGCAGTTCTTC
.	once	TRBJ2-1	TRBV4-1	CASSLLRGSVNEQFF	TGCGCCAGCAGCCTCCTGAGGGGGTCGGTCAATGAGCAGTTCTTC